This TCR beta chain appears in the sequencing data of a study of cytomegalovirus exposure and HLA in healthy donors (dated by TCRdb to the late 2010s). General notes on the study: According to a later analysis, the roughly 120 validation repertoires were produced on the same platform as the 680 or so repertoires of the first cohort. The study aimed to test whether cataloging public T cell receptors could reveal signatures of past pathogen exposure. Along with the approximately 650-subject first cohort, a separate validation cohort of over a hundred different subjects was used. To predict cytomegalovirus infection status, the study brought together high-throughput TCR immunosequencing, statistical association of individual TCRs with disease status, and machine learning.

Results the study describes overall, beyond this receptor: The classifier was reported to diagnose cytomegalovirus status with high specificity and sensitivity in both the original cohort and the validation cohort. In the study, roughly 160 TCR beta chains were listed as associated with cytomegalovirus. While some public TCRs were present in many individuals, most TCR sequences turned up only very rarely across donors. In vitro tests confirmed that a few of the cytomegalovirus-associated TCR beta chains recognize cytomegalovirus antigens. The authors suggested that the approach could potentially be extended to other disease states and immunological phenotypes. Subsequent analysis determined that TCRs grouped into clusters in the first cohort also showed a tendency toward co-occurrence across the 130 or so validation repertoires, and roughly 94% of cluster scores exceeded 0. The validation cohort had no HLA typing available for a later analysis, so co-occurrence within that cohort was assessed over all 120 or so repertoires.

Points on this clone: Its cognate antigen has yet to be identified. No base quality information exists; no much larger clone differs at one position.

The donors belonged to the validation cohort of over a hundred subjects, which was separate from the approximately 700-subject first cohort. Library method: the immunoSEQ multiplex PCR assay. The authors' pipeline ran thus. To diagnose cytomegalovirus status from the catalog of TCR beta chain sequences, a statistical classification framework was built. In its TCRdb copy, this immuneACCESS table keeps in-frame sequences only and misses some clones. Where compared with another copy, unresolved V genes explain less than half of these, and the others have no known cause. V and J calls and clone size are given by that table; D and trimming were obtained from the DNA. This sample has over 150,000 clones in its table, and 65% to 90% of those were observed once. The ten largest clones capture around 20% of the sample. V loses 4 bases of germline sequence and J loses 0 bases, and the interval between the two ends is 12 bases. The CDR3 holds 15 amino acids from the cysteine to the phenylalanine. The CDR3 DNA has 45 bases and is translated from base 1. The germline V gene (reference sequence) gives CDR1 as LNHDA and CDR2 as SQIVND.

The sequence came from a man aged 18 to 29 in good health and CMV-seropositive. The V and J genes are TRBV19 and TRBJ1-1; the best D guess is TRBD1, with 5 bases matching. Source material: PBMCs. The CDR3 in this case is CASSKGRIMNTEAFF. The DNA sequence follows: TGTGCCAGTAGTAAGGGGCGGATTATGAACACTGAAGCTTTCTTT. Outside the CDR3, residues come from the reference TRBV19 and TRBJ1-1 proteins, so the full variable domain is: DGGITQSPKYLFRKEGQNVTLSCEQNLNHDAMYWYRQDPGQGLRLIYYSQIVNDFQKGDIAEGYSVSREKKESFPLTVTSAQKNPTAFYLCASSKGRIMNTEAFFGQGTRLTVV.